These 14 T cell receptor beta chains were all obtained from the same sample, sequenced in a study of T cells in Graves' hyperthyroidism and ophthalmopathy. RNA transcripts provided the source from which TCR beta CDR3 regions were amplified. HTBI primers were used for first-round RT-PCR of the TCR CDR3. TCRdb analysed the multiplex PCR reads with MiXCR anew, one entry per CDR3 protein. This sample has fewer than 900,000 distinct CDR3 sequences; about a sixth occur once, and the top ten carry under 10%. The sample comprised blood. These receptors were obtained from a man aged 18 to 35 with Graves' hyperthyroidism.

The gene calls are TRBV28 and TRBJ1-4; no definite D call. CDR3 length: 15 amino acids. Trimming removed 2 bases at V and 5 bases at J, with 12 bases between. Germline-derived CDR1 and CDR2 are MDHEN and SYDVKM. CDR3 loop: CASSLISLGNEKLFF. CDR3 nucleotides: TGTGCCAGCAGTTTAATTTCCCTGGGAAATGAAAAACTGTTTTTT.

There are many counts of this clonotype. The chain employs TRBV30 and TRBJ1-5; D call uncertain. The CDR3 runs to 13 residues. Per germline, CDR1 GTSNPN and CDR2 SVGIG (reference sequence). Trimming pared 2 bases from V and 0 bases from J, leaving 5 bases between. The DNA of the CDR3 is TGTGCCTGGAGTCCTTATAGCAATCAGCCCCAGCATTTT. Translation: CAWSPYSNQPQHF.

The chain carries TRBV19 and TRBJ2-5, with TRBD1 as a possible D gene (5 bases). Germline V gene lookup returns CDR1 LNHDA and CDR2 SQIVND (reference sequence). V lost 2 bases to trimming and J lost 7 bases, with 17 bases between them. There are 15 residues in the CDR3. Here the CDR3 DNA reads TGTGCCAGTAGTATACCCCGGCAGGGCGGTGCGACCCAGTACTTC. This translates into CASSIPRQGGATQYF.

A remark on this clonotype: One junction end does not reproduce the germline sequence, and a read error may be involved. This chain links TRBV7-8 with TRBJ2-7; D remains ambiguous. This CDR3 is built from 13 residues. The germline gives CDR1 SGHVS, CDR2 FQNEAQ. The CDR3 spells CANSCTRDHEQYF. In DNA form, the CDR3 reads TGTGCCAACAGCTGCACAAGGGATCACGAGCAGTACTTC.

The table lists this clonotype with many counts. The chain uses TRBV30 and TRBJ2-7, with D uncertain. With 1 base removed from V and 3 bases from J, the gap between germline ends came to 7 bases. CDR3 length: 12 amino acids. CDR1 is GTSNPN, CDR2 SVGIG, per germline (reference sequence). The CDR3 coding sequence is TGTGCCTGGAGTGGCGCTTACTACGAGCAGTACTTC. Protein: CAWSGAYYEQYF.

As regards this clonotype: A clone one base away is much larger, so this may be a read error. The chain joins TRBV11-2 to TRBJ2-3; unclear D gene. The CDR3 runs to 15 residues. The V and J ends lost 5 bases and 4 bases respectively, with 16 bases between them. In germline, CDR1 is SGHAT, CDR2 FQNNGV. Here the CDR3 reads CASSPRWGSADTQYF. The CDR3 bases are TGTGCCAGCAGCCCTCGATGGGGAAGCGCAGATACGCAGTATTTT.

This clonotype showed up many times. This chain connects TRBV28 to TRBJ2-3; the D gene is possibly TRBD1 (6 bases). The V end lost 4 bases, the J end lost 0 bases, and 8 bases lay between the germline ends. Germline loops: CDR1 MDHEN, CDR2 SYDVKM. The CDR3 is made up of 14 amino acids. The DNA of the CDR3 is TGTGCCAGCAGTTGGGGACATAGCACAGATACGCAGTATTTT. The encoded protein is CASSWGHSTDTQYF.

This clonotype was seen many times. V and J are TRBV30 and TRBJ2-1; D unclear. Per germline, CDR1 GTSNPN and CDR2 SVGIG (reference sequence). CDR3 length: 12 residues. Trimming shortened V by 3 bases and J by 4 bases, and 7 bases separated the two germline ends. The CDR3 protein is CAWSPLYNEQFF. DNA of the CDR3: TGTGCCTGGAGCCCCCTGTACAATGAGCAGTTCTTC.

The CDR3 DNA sequence: TGTGCCAGCAGCCAGACAGGTGGGCACCAGCCCCAGCATTTT. It codes for CASSQTGGHQPQHF. The chain has TRBV3-1 and TRBJ1-5; D is perhaps TRBD1 (6 bases). The CDR3 extends over 14 amino acids. Germline assignment: CDR1 LGHDT and CDR2 YNNKEL (reference sequence). V dropped 3 bases and J dropped 7 bases, with 13 bases sitting between them.

This clonotype was seen many times. This chain connects TRBV20-1 to TRBJ2-1; D perhaps matches TRBD1 (5 bases). This CDR3 spans 13 amino acids. V was trimmed by 6 bases and J by 4 bases, leaving 13 bases between them. CDR1 is DFQATT, CDR2 SNEGSKA, per germline (reference sequence). The CDR3 region is CSALDTRYNEQFF. The CDR3 region has the DNA TGCAGTGCCCTGGACACGAGATACAATGAGCAGTTCTTC.

This clonotype was found many times. This sequence joins TRBV6-2 or TRBV6-3 and TRBJ2-7, with no clear D. Trimming removed 8 bases from V and 6 bases from J, with 14 bases in between. CDR3 length: 12 amino acids. Germline CDR1 MNHEY, CDR2 SVGEGT. The CDR3: CASWNQFGEQYF. CDR3 nucleotide sequence: TGTGCCAGCTGGAACCAGTTCGGCGAGCAGTACTTC.

V usage is TRBV12-3 or TRBV12-4 and J usage is TRBJ2-1; tentative D call: TRBD2 (6 bases). V was trimmed by 5 bases and J by 10 bases, leaving 21 bases between them. This CDR3 region has 15 residues. The CDR3 sequence is CASSLVGGAGGEQFF. DNA for the CDR3: TGTGCCAGCAGTCTGGTCGGCGGGGCTGGGGGGGAGCAGTTCTTC.

This clonotype was observed many times. The V and J genes are TRBV30 and TRBJ1-2; D gene unclear. The CDR3 contains 10 residues. V was trimmed by 1 base and J by 9 bases, leaving 6 bases between them. The V gene's germline CDR1 is GTSNPN and CDR2 SVGIG (reference sequence). CDR3 amino acids: CAWSAVRYTF. The CDR3 nucleotides read TGTGCCTGGAGTGCGGTGCGCTACACCTTC.

This clonotype was detected only a few times. The chain links TRBV7-9 to TRBJ2-6; 7 positions match TRBD1. Losses at the gene ends were 3 bases for V and 1 base for J; bases not matched to a gene: 15. This CDR3 region has 20 residues. In germline, CDR1 is SEHNR, CDR2 FQNEAQ (reference sequence). The CDR3 nucleotides read TGTGCCAGCAGCTTCCCGGGACAGCCGGACAATCTATCTGGGGCCAACGTCCTGACTTTC. This codes for CASSFPGQPDNLSGANVLTF.